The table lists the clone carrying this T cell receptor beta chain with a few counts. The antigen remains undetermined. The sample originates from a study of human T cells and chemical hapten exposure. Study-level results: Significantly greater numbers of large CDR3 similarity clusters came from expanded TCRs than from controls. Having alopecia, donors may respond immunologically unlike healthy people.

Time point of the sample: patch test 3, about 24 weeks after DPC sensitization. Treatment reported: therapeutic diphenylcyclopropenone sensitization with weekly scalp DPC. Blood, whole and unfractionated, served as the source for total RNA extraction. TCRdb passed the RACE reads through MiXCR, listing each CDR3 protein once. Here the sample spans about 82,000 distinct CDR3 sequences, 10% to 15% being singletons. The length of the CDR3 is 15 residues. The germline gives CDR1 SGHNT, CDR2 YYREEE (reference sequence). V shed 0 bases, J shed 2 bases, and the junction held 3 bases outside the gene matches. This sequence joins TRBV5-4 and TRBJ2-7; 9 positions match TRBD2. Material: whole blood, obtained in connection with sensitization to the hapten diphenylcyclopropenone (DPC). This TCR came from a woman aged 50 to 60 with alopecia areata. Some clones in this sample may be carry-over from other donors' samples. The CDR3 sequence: CASSLGLADTYEQYF. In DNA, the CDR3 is TGTGCCAGCAGCTTGGGACTAGCGGATACCTACGAGCAGTACTTC.